This T cell receptor (beta chain) appears in the sequencing data of a study of T cells after yellow fever vaccination (dated by TCRdb to about 2019). The study in broad terms: The SMART-Seq v4 Ultra Low Input RNA kit was used to prepare libraries from fractions with low cell numbers. To follow T-cell clones before and after both primary and booster YFV17D yellow fever vaccination, bulk TCR alpha and beta repertoires underwent longitudinal sequencing. Two healthy male donors, one aged 18 to 30 and one aged 30 to 40 years, were included in the cohort. Bulk PBMC replicates and cell subsets were isolated from blood drawn at multiple timepoints before and after both primary and secondary immunization.

Beyond this particular receptor, the publication reports: Because only two donors were included in the study, the extent to which the findings can be generalized is limited. A small share of clonotypes was detected in both CD4 and CD8 compartments, with the overlap likely arising from convergent recombination. Most clones expanded after primary vaccination (around 96% of CD4 and 88% of CD8) were re-detected after the booster, suggesting that broad memory maintenance occurred. Computational filtering was required because FACS-sorted repertoires could contain abundant contaminating clonotypes from the bulk population. Compared with the primary T-cell response, the secondary T-cell response was faster but weaker, reaching its peak on day 5 rather than on day 15.

This specimen's treatment or condition label, per the study, means: live attenuated yellow fever vaccine strain. A standard Ficoll-Paque protocol was used to isolate PBMCs from peripheral blood. CD4 and CD8 T-cell fractions were isolated with Dynabeads CD4 and CD8 positive selection kits. TriZol was used to extract RNA from bulk PBMCs, CD4 and CD8 fractions, and dextramer-positive and dextramer-negative fractions. CDR1 and CDR2 are drawn from the germline V gene: KGHSH, LQKENI. V is cut by 2 bases and J by 9 bases, and the space between the germline ends is 11 bases. From cysteine to phenylalanine, the CDR3 is 13 amino acids long. The kept DNA is CDR3 alone, 39 bases in frame from the first base. TCR cDNA was synthesized by 5'RACE template switching, which introduced a universal primer site and unique molecular identifiers. Priming of cDNA synthesis was performed from both the TCR alpha and TCR beta constant segments. Two PCR steps were used to amplify libraries, with sample barcodes and sequencing adapters being added in the second step. Sequencing of the libraries was done on either Illumina HiSeq 2500 (2x100 bp) or NovaSeq (2x150 bp). As for the original processing: MIGEC handled demultiplexing of reads and collapsing into UMI consensus sequences, while MiXCR performed V(D)J alignment. Clonotypes responding to the vaccine were identified with edgeR on replicate PBMC samples, with the criteria of FDR below 0.01 and a log2 fold change above 5 up to day 15. Each bulk clonotype received a CD4 or CD8 identity based on whether the sequenced CD4 or CD8 repertoire contained that clonotype at higher abundance. Using fastp at Q25 and MiXCR, TCRdb reprocessed the public reads and kept productive beta chains. A single entry per CDR3 protein holds the most common genes and DNA from its merged rows. These V and J calls rely on TCRdb rather than the paper's analysis. The sample table records around 230,000 distinct CDR3 sequences; roughly 6.8% of these occur just once. Of the sample, around 1% is held by the ten largest clones.

This clonotype showed up many times. Its antigen is unknown. Base-call qualities are not available, and no considerably larger clone is one nucleotide away. The source is a man younger than 40 who received the YFV17D yellow fever vaccine. In this chain, TRBV18 is recombined with TRBJ2-1, with the D gene call left open. The sequencing used CD4+ T cells sorted from PBMCs, collected on the day of the yellow fever booster vaccination. For the CDR3, the sequence is CASSPTPGIEQFF. The DNA sequence is as follows: TGTGCCAGCTCACCAACACCAGGAATTGAGCAGTTCTTC.